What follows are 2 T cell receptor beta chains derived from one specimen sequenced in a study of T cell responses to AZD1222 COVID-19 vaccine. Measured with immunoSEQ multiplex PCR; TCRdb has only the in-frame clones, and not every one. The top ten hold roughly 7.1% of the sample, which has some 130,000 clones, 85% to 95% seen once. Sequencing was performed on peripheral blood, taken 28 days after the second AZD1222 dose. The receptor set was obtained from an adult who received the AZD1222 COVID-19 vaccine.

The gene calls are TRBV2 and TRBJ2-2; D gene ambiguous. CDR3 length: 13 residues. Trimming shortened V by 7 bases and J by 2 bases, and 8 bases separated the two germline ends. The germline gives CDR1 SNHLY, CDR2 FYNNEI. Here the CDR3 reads CASTQDNTGELFF. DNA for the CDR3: TGTGCCAGCACGCAGGACAACACCGGGGAGCTGTTTTTT.

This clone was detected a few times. The CDR3 bases are TGTGCCTGGAGTGTACAAAGCTACGGCTACACCTTC. Its protein is CAWSVQSYGYTF. This chain joins TRBV30 and TRBJ1-2; D is undetermined. V dropped 0 bases and J dropped 8 bases, with 10 bases sitting between them. Germline V CDR1 and CDR2: GTSNPN, SVGIG (reference sequence). The CDR3 sequence is 12 residues long.